This T cell receptor beta chain emerged from a study of T cell changes during pregnancy in multiple sclerosis. Assay: immunoSEQ multiplex PCR; the TCRdb copy retains only in-frame clones and omits some. The sample lists about 89,000 clones; about 94% were seen once. The CDR3 totals 17 residues. The V gene end was trimmed by 0 bases and the J gene end by 5 bases; junction bases not matched to a gene: 9. The germline V gene has CDR1 KGHSH and CDR2 LQKENI. The chain links TRBV18 to TRBJ2-7, with 11 positions matching TRBD2. The clonotype was recovered from a female donor with multiple sclerosis, enrolled in a pregnancy study. The sequencing used peripheral blood, collected in the third trimester of pregnancy. CDR3 amino acids: CASSPPAVAGGNNEQYF. In DNA, the CDR3 is TGTGCCAGCTCACCACCGGCGGTAGCGGGAGGGAACAACGAGCAGTACTTC.